This entry describes one TCR beta chain. This entry is derived from a study of control samples from healthy donors and cancer patients. The method was immunoSEQ multiplex PCR; TCRdb's version includes in-frame clones alone and lacks a portion of them. The sample has about 150,000 clones; 85% to 95% are singletons. The CDR3 length is 14 residues. V was clipped by 5 bases and J by 4 bases; unmatched bases: 5. Germline V CDR1 and CDR2: SGHVS, FQNEAQ. The V call is TRBV7-8, the J call TRBJ1-2; 9 bases are a match to TRBD1. This TCR derives from a woman aged 18 to 35 in good health. Sequenced sample: blood. CDR3 loop: CASSHSDRGYGYTF. The CDR3 DNA is TGTGCCAGCAGCCACTCGGACAGGGGCTATGGCTACACCTTC.